These 22 T cell receptor beta chains came from one sample sequenced in a study of blood T cell repertoires in COVID-19. The repertoire was sequenced with immunoSEQ multiplex PCR; TCRdb's copy has only in-frame clones and lacks some. The table records tens of thousands of clones, 76% of them present only once. Source material: peripheral blood. The receptor source for this set is a man between 60 and 75 years old with COVID-19, enrolled during active disease.

V is TRBV30 and J is TRBJ2-2; TRBD1 matches at 7 bases. Germline CDR1 GTSNPN, CDR2 SVGIG (reference sequence). V lost 4 bases and J lost 6; bases outside the gene matches: 11. The CDR3 runs to 15 residues. The CDR3 sequence is CAWTLRDSDAGELFF. The CDR3 DNA follows: TGTGCCTGGACGCTCCGGGACAGCGACGCCGGGGAGCTGTTTTTT.

The chain is built from TRBV5-1 and TRBJ2-1, with a weak D call TRBD1 (5 bases). The CDR3 has 14 residues. Germline CDR1 is SGHRS and CDR2 is YFSETQ. V gave up 0 bases and J gave up 8 bases, with 12 bases separating them. In DNA form, the CDR3 reads TGCGCCAGCAGCTTGGCCAGGGCCCCGGATGAGCAGTTCTTC. Translation gives CASSLARAPDEQFF.

V and J are TRBV6-1 and TRBJ2-1; possibly TRBD2 for D (6 bases). The V gene lost 2 bases and the J gene lost 2 bases, with 16 bases spanning the gap. Germline CDR1 is MNHNS and CDR2 is SASEGT. The length of the CDR3 is 17 residues. CDR3 in amino acids: CASSEFMRAGTYNEQFF. The CDR3 bases are TGTGCCAGCAGTGAATTCATGAGGGCGGGGACCTACAATGAGCAGTTCTTC.

V and J are TRBV3-1 (or the pseudogene TRBV3-2) and TRBJ2-7; possible D gene TRBD1, 6 bases. V lost 2 bases to trimming and J lost 2 bases, with 13 bases between them. CDR3 length: 15 residues. Germline CDR1 LGHDT, CDR2 YNNKEL (reference sequence). The CDR3 DNA reads TGTGCCAGCAGCCAATCCTCAGGGGCCCCCTACGAGCAGTACTTC. Its protein product is CASSQSSGAPYEQYF.

The chain is built from TRBV29-1 and TRBJ1-3, with D perhaps matching TRBD1 (6 bases). Between the trimmed V and J ends, which lost 4 bases and 0 bases, there was a span of 10 bases. The germline gives CDR1 SQVTM, CDR2 ANQGSEA. This CDR3 spans 14 amino acids. As DNA, the CDR3 is TGCAGCGTTGTGGGACACCCCTCTGGAAACACCATATATTTT. Amino acids: CSVVGHPSGNTIYF.

The chain couples TRBV10-3 to TRBJ1-6; no clear D. The germline gives CDR1 ENHRY, CDR2 SYGVKD. The CDR3 is 16 residues long. V was clipped by 0 bases and J by 1 base, with 7 bases between them. Written as DNA, the CDR3 is TGTGCCATCAGTGAGTCGGCAGGTTCCTATAATTCACCCCTCCACTTT. Its translation: CAISESAGSYNSPLHF.

This clone has just one count. The chain employs TRBV5-4 and TRBJ2-5, with 7 positions matching TRBD1. Germline V gene data show CDR1 as SGHNT and CDR2 as YYREEE (reference sequence). The CDR3 has 15 residues. The ends lost 3 bases at V and 3 bases at J; junction bases unmatched: 8. The CDR3 sequence: CASSSKDRFEETQYF. The CDR3 nucleotides read TGTGCCAGCAGCTCGAAGGACAGGTTTGAAGAGACCCAGTACTTC. The full variable domain, rest sourced from reference TRBV5-4 and TRBJ2-5, is ETGVTQSPTHLIKTRGQQVTLRCSSQSGHNTVSWYQQALGQGPQFIFQYYREEENGRGNFPPRFSGLQFPNYSSELNVNALELDDSALYLCASSSKDRFEETQYFGPGTRLLVL.

J is TRBJ2-5 and V is TRBV5-4, with 10 nucleotides matching TRBD2. Germline V gene sequence: CDR1 SGHNT, CDR2 YYREEE (reference sequence). This CDR3 region has 15 residues. V was pared by 4 bases and J by 7 bases, with 10 bases of the junction left unmatched. The CDR3 region has the DNA TGTGCCAGCAGCCCGCCCGGACTAGCGGCCAGGACCCAGTACTTC. Its protein is CASSPPGLAARTQYF.

A note on this clone: At one boundary the junction diverges from the germline segment, which might be a read error. The genes are TRBV6-2 or TRBV6-3 and TRBJ2-1; a weak D match, TRBD1 (5 bases). The V gene's germline CDR1 is MNHEY and CDR2 SVGEGT. The CDR3 is 17 amino acids. The CDR3 bases are TGTGCCAGCAGTTACGTCTGGGGCGCGAGCTCCTGCAATGAGCAGTTCTTC. It codes for CASSYVWGASSCNEQFF.

Only one count was recorded for this clone. The chain has TRBV11-2 and TRBJ2-1; D unclear. Deletions cut 3 bases from V and 8 bases from J, with 8 bases between. This CDR3 is built from 12 residues. From germline, CDR1 is SGHAT and CDR2 FQNNGV. The CDR3 DNA sequence: TGTGCCAGCAGCTTCAGAGGTGATGAGCAGTTCTTC. Residues: CASSFRGDEQFF.

This clone came up a few times. The chain combines TRBV3-1 (or the pseudogene TRBV3-2) with TRBJ2-1, with TRBD2 matching over 10 bases. The ends lost 0 bases at V and 10 bases at J; junction bases unmatched: 6. Germline V CDR1 and CDR2: LGHDT, YNNKEL (reference sequence). The CDR3 spans 15 residues. This CDR3 is CASSQDSTSGEEQFF. CDR3 sequence (DNA): TGTGCCAGCAGCCAAGATTCCACTAGCGGGGAAGAGCAGTTCTTC.

This chain uses TRBV11-2 with TRBJ1-2; 8 positions match TRBD1. The CDR3 consists of 12 residues. Germline CDR1 SGHAT, CDR2 FQNNGV. The J segment lost 7 bases and the V segment lost 4 bases, leaving 2 bases of the junction unmatched. The CDR3 nucleotides read TGTGCCAGCAGCTCAGGGGGCGCTGGCTACACCTTC. This gives the protein CASSSGGAGYTF.

The V and J genes are TRBV5-1 and TRBJ1-1; the D gene is possibly TRBD1 (5 bases). The V end lost 9 bases, the J end lost 2 bases, and 11 bases lay between the germline ends. The CDR3 is 12 residues long. CDR1 is SGHRS and CDR2 is YFSETQ in the germline V gene. The CDR3 reads CATSDSNTEAFF. CDR3 nucleotide sequence: TGCGCCACCTCAGACAGTAACACTGAAGCTTTCTTT.

V and J are TRBV3-1 (or the pseudogene TRBV3-2) and TRBJ2-7; 7 bases match TRBD1. The CDR3 runs to 13 residues. Germline V gene sequence: CDR1 LGHDT, CDR2 YNNKEL (reference sequence). The V segment lost 6 bases and the J segment 2 bases; nucleotides outside the gene matches: 4. DNA for the CDR3: TGTGCCAGCAGTCGGACAGGTACCTACGAGCAGTACTTC. Translation gives CASSRTGTYEQYF.

V usage is TRBV18 and J usage is TRBJ1-1, with no clear D. CDR1 KGHSH and CDR2 LQKENI come from the germline V gene. This CDR3 comprises 13 residues. Trimming left V 3 bases short and J 3 bases short, with 8 bases between. This chain's CDR3 is CASSPSQDTEAFF. In nucleotides, the CDR3 is TGTGCCAGCTCACCCTCCCAGGACACTGAAGCTTTCTTT.

V is TRBV3-1 (or the pseudogene TRBV3-2) and J is TRBJ2-7; possible D gene TRBD2, 5 bases. The V end lost 0 bases, the J end lost 11 bases, and 8 bases lay between the germline ends. The CDR3 runs 11 residues. Germline loops: CDR1 LGHDT, CDR2 YNNKEL (reference sequence). In DNA form, the CDR3 reads TGTGCCAGCAGCCAAGATGACTATGAGTACTTC. Its translation: CASSQDDYEYF.

The chain combines TRBV19 with TRBJ1-4, with 7 positions matching TRBD1. CDR3 size: 12 residues. The germline CDR1 and CDR2 sequences are LNHDA and SQIVND (reference sequence). J gave up 7 bases and V 8 bases, and 4 bases lay outside the gene matches. The CDR3 sequence is CASSGGGEKLFF. CDR3 DNA: TGTGCCAGTTCAGGGGGAGGTGAAAAACTGTTTTTT. Drawing the rest from reference TRBV19 and TRBJ1-4, the complete variable domain is DGGITQSPKYLFRKEGQNVTLSCEQNLNHDAMYWYRQDPGQGLRLIYYSQIVNDFQKGDIAEGYSVSREKKESFPLTVTSAQKNPTAFYLCASSGGGEKLFFGSGTQLSVL.

The chain recombines TRBV19 with TRBJ2-3; TRBD1 aligns across 7 bases. Looked up from germline, CDR1 is LNHDA and CDR2 is SQIVND (reference sequence). The CDR3 is 18 residues long. Trimming cost V 6 bases and J 1 base; bases outside gene matches: 16. The CDR3, as DNA: TGTGCCAGTAGCTACTCGGGCAGGGGGTTATCAGGCACAGATACGCAGTATTTT. This gives the protein CASSYSGRGLSGTDTQYF.

V gene TRBV19 combines with J gene TRBJ1-4; the match to TRBD1 covers 11 bases. In germline, CDR1 is LNHDA, CDR2 SQIVND (reference sequence). V was pared by 5 bases and J by 8 bases, with 10 bases of the junction left unmatched. The CDR3 spans 16 residues. CDR3 amino acids: CASSDRGTGGGEKLFF. The CDR3 region has the DNA TGTGCCAGTAGTGACCGTGGGACAGGGGGAGGAGAAAAACTGTTTTTT. Filled out from reference TRBV19 and TRBJ1-4, the complete variable domain reads DGGITQSPKYLFRKEGQNVTLSCEQNLNHDAMYWYRQDPGQGLRLIYYSQIVNDFQKGDIAEGYSVSREKKESFPLTVTSAQKNPTAFYLCASSDRGTGGGEKLFFGSGTQLSVL.

The chain carries TRBV2 and TRBJ2-3; 9 positions match TRBD2. Germline values: CDR1 SNHLY, CDR2 FYNNEI. This CDR3 is built from 15 residues. V trimming: 6 bases; J trimming: 6 bases; junction bases outside the gene matches: 10. The CDR3: CASRPEGTSYDTQYF. The DNA for the CDR3 is TGTGCCAGCAGACCCGAGGGGACTAGCTATGATACGCAGTATTTT.

The chain is built from TRBV28 and TRBJ1-5; D is unclear. Deletions cut 5 bases from V and 4 bases from J, with 9 bases between. The CDR3 has 13 residues. Germline V CDR1 and CDR2: MDHEN, SYDVKM. CDR3 protein: CASSPPGNQPQHF. DNA of the CDR3: TGTGCCAGCAGTCCCCCCGGGAATCAGCCCCAGCATTTT.

This clone was seen a single time. The chain is built from TRBV18 and TRBJ2-5; D gene ambiguous. CDR1 is KGHSH and CDR2 is LQKENI in the germline V gene. The CDR3 is 12 residues long. The V end was cut by 3 bases, the J end by 2 bases, with 4 bases between. The CDR3 spells CASSPKQETQYF. DNA of the CDR3: TGTGCCAGCTCACCTAAACAAGAGACCCAGTACTTC.